Following are 26 T cell receptor beta chains from one sample sequenced in a study of T cells in Graves' hyperthyroidism and ophthalmopathy. RNA transcripts were the template for amplifying TCR beta CDR3 regions. The HTBI set primed first-round TCR CDR3 RT-PCR. In TCRdb, the multiplex PCR reads were re-called with MiXCR into one record per CDR3 protein. This table has 250,000 to 400,000 distinct CDR3 sequences, roughly 15% appearing once. The sequenced material came from blood. The receptors derive from a woman aged 40 to 49 with Graves' ophthalmopathy.

This chain connects TRBV27 to TRBJ2-1, with D possibly TRBD2 on 5 matching bases. The CDR3 has 15 amino acids. The germline V and J ends were trimmed by 2 bases and 5 bases, with 13 bases remaining between them. Germline V lookup: CDR1 MNHEY, CDR2 SMNVEV (reference sequence). The CDR3 DNA reads as TGTGCCAGCAGTTTAAAGGCACCCGGGGACAATGAGCAGTTCTTC. This sequence encodes CASSLKAPGDNEQFF.

The sample holds a few counts of this clonotype. V gene TRBV10-2 combines with J gene TRBJ2-2; D gene unclear. Trimming stripped 7 bases from V and 6 bases from J, with 15 bases between. Germline V CDR1 and CDR2: WSHSY, SAAADI. This CDR3 contains 14 residues. The DNA of the CDR3 is TGCGCCAGCACCGAGACGACGCCATCCGGGGAGCTGTTTTTT. Translating gives CASTETTPSGELFF.

This clonotype was seen ten or more times. This rearrangement joins TRBV20-1 to TRBJ2-7; D remains ambiguous. The CDR3 is 11 amino acids. In germline, CDR1 is DFQATT, CDR2 SNEGSKA (reference sequence). Between the trimmed V and J ends, which lost 2 bases and 4 bases, there was a span of 6 bases. The CDR3 here is CSARNQYEQYF. The CDR3 nucleotides read TGCAGTGCTAGAAACCAGTACGAGCAGTACTTC.

The CDR3 nucleotides read TGTGCCAGCAGATCCGGGACACCTCTCTACGAGCAGTACTTC. Translated: CASRSGTPLYEQYF. The J gene is TRBJ2-7, the V gene TRBV2; TRBD1 might be the D (6 bases). The CDR3 consists of 14 residues. The V gene lost 6 bases and the J gene lost 3 bases, with 15 bases spanning the gap. The germline CDR1 and CDR2 sequences are SNHLY and FYNNEI.

This clonotype was counted many times. The V call is TRBV15, the J call TRBJ2-1; tentative D call: TRBD2 (5 bases). Trimming stripped 6 bases from V and 0 bases from J, with 9 bases between. The germline gives CDR1 LNHNV, CDR2 YYDKDF (reference sequence). The CDR3 is made up of 14 amino acids. Here the CDR3 reads CATSVGSSYNEQFF. Here the CDR3 DNA reads TGTGCCACCAGTGTGGGGAGCTCCTACAATGAGCAGTTCTTC.

The CDR3 nucleotides read TGTGCCAGCTCGTCCGGGACAGGGGCCCTCACCGGGGAGCTGTTTTTT. Protein sequence: CASSSGTGALTGELFF. The V gene is TRBV28, the J gene TRBJ2-2, with 10 bases that match TRBD1. Per germline, CDR1 MDHEN and CDR2 SYDVKM. The V and J ends lost 8 bases and 4 bases, in that order; junction bases with no gene match: 10. The CDR3 consists of 16 residues.

Only a few counts were recorded for this clonotype. The genes are TRBV3-1 and TRBJ2-1, with D maybe TRBD2 (6 bases). Germline assignment: CDR1 LGHDT and CDR2 YNNKEL (reference sequence). CDR3 length: 16 residues. Trimming removed 4 bases at V and 5 bases at J, with 18 bases between. As DNA, the CDR3 is TGTGCCAGCAGCCCCTTTTTTAGCGGAGCGAACAATGAGCAGTTCTTC. This encodes CASSPFFSGANNEQFF.

This chain connects TRBV3-1 to TRBJ1-2; D might be TRBD1 (5 bases). CDR3 length equals 15 residues. In germline, CDR1 is LGHDT, CDR2 YNNKEL (reference sequence). Trimming shortened V by 1 base and J by 5 bases, and 14 bases separated the two germline ends. CDR3 region: CASSQGDGALYGYTF. DNA of the CDR3: TGTGCCAGCAGCCAAGGGGACGGAGCACTATATGGCTACACCTTC.

The chain employs TRBV4-1 and TRBJ2-3; no firm D call. CDR3 length: 17 residues. V lost 8 bases to trimming and J lost 0 bases, with 21 bases between them. Germline V gene sequence: CDR1 MGHRA, CDR2 YSYEKL. The DNA for the CDR3 is TGCGCCAGCTCAGATAGTGATTTCTTCCGTAGCACAGATACGCAGTATTTT. Translated: CASSDSDFFRSTDTQYF.

In this sample, this clonotype turned up many times. The J gene is TRBJ2-7, the V gene TRBV7-9; either TRBD1 or TRBD2 may fit D (5 bases each). V dropped 10 bases and J dropped 2 bases, with 9 bases sitting between them. The CDR3 contains 11 residues. Germline CDR1 is SEHNR and CDR2 is FQNEAQ (reference sequence). The CDR3 loop reads CAIRDPYEQYF. The CDR3 region has the DNA TGTGCCATCAGGGACCCCTACGAGCAGTACTTC.

This clonotype occurred a few times. The chain carries TRBV4-1 and TRBJ2-3; the match to TRBD2 covers 15 bases. Germline values: CDR1 MGHRA, CDR2 YSYEKL. After removal of 0 bases from V and 5 bases from J, the junction contained 6 bases not matched to a gene. This CDR3 region has 18 residues. In nucleotides, the CDR3 is TGCGCCAGCAGCCAAGAGTCCGGGACTAGCGGGAGGATAGATACGCAGTATTTT. This gives the protein CASSQESGTSGRIDTQYF.

This clonotype was seen many times. The V and J genes are TRBV2 and TRBJ2-7; no definite D call. The CDR3 totals 14 residues. V was shortened by 7 bases and J by 0 bases, with 13 bases between the two germline ends. CDR1 is SNHLY and CDR2 is FYNNEI in the germline V gene. The CDR3 DNA follows: TGTGCCAGCAAACAGACTTATAGCTCCTACGAGCAGTACTTC. Translated: CASKQTYSSYEQYF.

The rearrangement links TRBV5-5 to TRBJ2-1, with D unclear. Germline assignment: CDR1 SGHKS and CDR2 YYEKEE (reference sequence). Trimming removed 0 bases from V and 0 bases from J, with 7 bases in between. CDR3 length equals 15 residues. CDR3 DNA sequence: TGTGCCAGCAGCTTGGACAAAAGCTCCTACAATGAGCAGTTCTTC. Protein product: CASSLDKSSYNEQFF.

This clonotype has a count of ten or more. The rearrangement uses TRBV24-1 and TRBJ2-1, with 8 bases that match TRBD1. V shed 4 bases, J shed 4 bases, and the junction held 8 bases outside the gene matches. Per the germline V gene, CDR1 is KGHDR and CDR2 is SFDVKD. The CDR3 spans 16 residues. CDR3 region: CATSDHAGGFYNEQFF. The CDR3 DNA reads as TGTGCCACCAGTGACCACGCAGGGGGCTTTTACAATGAGCAGTTCTTC.

This clonotype has a count of ten or more. This rearrangement joins TRBV7-9 to TRBJ2-5, with 11 bases that match TRBD2. The germline gives CDR1 SEHNR, CDR2 FQNEAQ (reference sequence). The junction had 7 bases not matched to a gene; V was cut back by 7 bases and J by 3 bases. This CDR3 spans 15 amino acids. As DNA, the CDR3 is TGTGCCAGCACCAAAGCACTAGCGGGAGAAGAGACCCAGTACTTC. This encodes CASTKALAGEETQYF.

This clonotype was detected ten times or more. The J gene is TRBJ2-3, the V gene TRBV7-8, with 8 bases matching TRBD1. V was clipped by 5 bases and J by 5 bases; unmatched bases: 9. There are 15 residues in the CDR3. In germline, CDR1 is SGHVS, CDR2 FQNEAQ. The CDR3 spells CASSGNRGTRDTQYF. The CDR3 nucleotides are TGTGCCAGCAGCGGCAACAGGGGGACGAGAGATACGCAGTATTTT.

This clonotype was found a few times. The genes are TRBV27 and TRBJ1-5; tentative D call: TRBD1 (5 bases). V was trimmed by 6 bases and J by 2 bases, leaving 14 bases between them. Germline values: CDR1 MNHEY, CDR2 SMNVEV (reference sequence). The CDR3 length is 15 residues. CDR3: CASSPDGGGNQPQHF. The DNA of the CDR3 is TGTGCCAGCAGCCCCGATGGGGGGGGCAATCAGCCCCAGCATTTT.

The V and J genes are TRBV19 and TRBJ1-3, with D maybe TRBD1 (6 bases). CDR3 size: 14 residues. CDR1 and CDR2 from the germline V gene are LNHDA and SQIVND (reference sequence). Trimming removed 2 bases at V and 4 bases at J, with 9 bases between. CDR3 sequence (DNA): TGTGCCAGTAGTATACGGGGGCTCGGAAACACCATATATTTT. This encodes CASSIRGLGNTIYF.

This clonotype was found many times. The CDR3 reads CASSNRDRAYEQYF. CDR3 DNA sequence: TGTGCCAGCAGTAACCGGGACAGGGCCTACGAGCAGTACTTC. The chain uses TRBV27 and TRBJ2-7, with TRBD1 matching 9 bases. Trimming cost V 5 bases and J 2 bases; bases outside gene matches: 4. The CDR3 is 14 amino acids. The germline V gene has CDR1 MNHEY and CDR2 SMNVEV (reference sequence).

The rearrangement uses TRBV3-1 and TRBJ2-3; 7 bases match TRBD2. V was clipped by 2 bases and J by 0 bases; unmatched bases: 8. The CDR3 loop spans 17 amino acids. Looked up from germline, CDR1 is LGHDT and CDR2 is YNNKEL (reference sequence). The DNA for the CDR3 is TGTGCCAGCAGCCAACGACTTTTGGGGGGGAGCACAGATACGCAGTATTTT. This translates into CASSQRLLGGSTDTQYF.

There are many counts of this clonotype. J is TRBJ2-7 and V is TRBV2; 7 positions agree with TRBD1. The CDR3 runs to 13 residues. After removal of 10 bases from V and 4 bases from J, the junction contained 10 bases not matched to a gene. CDR1 is SNHLY, CDR2 FYNNEI, per germline. DNA of the CDR3: TGTGCCACTTCCCCCGGGACAGAGTACGAGCAGTACTTC. Translated: CATSPGTEYEQYF.

This clonotype was seen ten or more times. The genes are TRBV2 and TRBJ2-7; D gene uncertain. Trimming pared 4 bases from V and 3 bases from J, leaving 10 bases between. CDR1 SNHLY and CDR2 FYNNEI come from the germline V gene. This CDR3 is built from 13 residues. CDR3 sequence (DNA): TGTGCCAGCAGTGTGAACAGTAACTACGAGCAGTACTTC. This encodes CASSVNSNYEQYF.

This clonotype was picked up many times. The rearrangement joins TRBV28 to TRBJ2-5; 10 bases are shared with TRBD2. CDR1 and CDR2 (germline): MDHEN, SYDVKM. The V gene end was trimmed by 5 bases and the J gene end by 2 bases; junction bases not matched to a gene: 5. This CDR3 spans 15 amino acids. This chain's CDR3 is CASSPLTSGQETQYF. The CDR3 nucleotides read TGTGCCAGCAGTCCTCTGACTAGCGGGCAAGAGACCCAGTACTTC.

The CDR3 spells CASSIGPGGGRSGANVLTF. The CDR3 DNA sequence: TGTGCCAGTAGTATAGGCCCAGGGGGGGGCCGCTCTGGGGCCAACGTCCTGACTTTC. V is TRBV19 and J is TRBJ2-6, with D perhaps assigned TRBD1 or TRBD2 (7 bases each). The CDR3 consists of 19 residues. Germline CDR1 and CDR2: LNHDA and SQIVND (reference sequence). The V and J ends lost 1 base and 0 bases respectively, with 16 bases between them.

The chain joins TRBV27 to TRBJ2-7; a weak D match, TRBD1 (8 bases). V lost 4 bases and J 6 bases, leaving 13 bases between the germline ends. Germline CDR1 and CDR2: MNHEY and SMNVEV (reference sequence). This CDR3 is built from 13 residues. As DNA, the CDR3 is TGTGCCAGCAGTTACAGGGGGGGCGGCGAGCAGTACTTC. Translating gives CASSYRGGGEQYF.

This chain uses TRBV7-9 with TRBJ2-5, with D perhaps matching TRBD2 (6 bases). Germline V lookup: CDR1 SEHNR, CDR2 FQNEAQ (reference sequence). Trimming shortened V by 6 bases and J by 7 bases, and 18 bases separated the two germline ends. The CDR3 is 14 residues long. CDR3 sequence: CASRQEGGLGTQYF. The DNA for the CDR3 is TGTGCCAGCAGACAAGAGGGAGGCCTCGGGACCCAGTACTTC. Based on the CDR3 plus reference TRBV7-9 and TRBJ2-5, the full variable domain is DTGVSQNPRHKITKRGQNVTFRCDPISEHNRLYWYRQTLGQGPEFLTYFQNEAQLEKSRLLSDRFSAERPKGSFSTLEIQRTEQGDSAMYLCASRQEGGLGTQYFGPGTRLLVL.